These T cell receptor beta chains were read from a single sample in a study of blood T cell repertoires in COVID-19. Libraries were prepared by immunoSEQ multiplex PCR; TCRdb keeps only in-frame clonotypes and omits some of them. Of about 270,000 clones in the sample, 70% to 90% were seen once. Specimen: PBMCs or T cells enriched from blood (not recorded which). The receptors shown here come from a woman aged 40 to 50 with acute COVID-19. CDR3s include the opening cysteine and the closing phenylalanine or tryptophan. D genes are given only for firm matches. Rows give clone size only sometimes, using once, few, many, or a class for an expanded clone.

TRBV10-1	NA	NA	TRBJ2-7	TGCGCCAGCGCCGGGAGCTCCTACGAGCAGTACTTC	CASAGSSYEQYF
TRBV30	TRBD1	NA	TRBJ1-5	TGTGCCTGGAAAGGCCAGGGGGCTTGGAATCAGCCCCAGCATTTT	CAWKGQGAWNQPQHF
TRBV5-4	TRBD1	once	TRBJ1-1	TGTGCCAGCAGCTCCCGGGACAGGGGGGTTAGGGCTTTCTTT	CASSSRDRGVRAFF
TRBV5-1	NA	NA	TRBJ2-2	TGCGCCAGCAGCCCTGGGGGCAGACAATTGACCGGGGAGCTGTTTTTT	CASSPGGRQLTGELFF
TRBV19	NA	NA	TRBJ1-6	TGTGCCAGTAGTATAGCCGGACAAATTAATTCACCCCTCCACTTT	CASSIAGQINSPLHF
TRBV4-1	TRBD1	NA	TRBJ2-2	TGCGCCAGCAGCCAAAGACAGGGTCAGGGAGGGGAGCTGTTTTTT	CASSQRQGQGGELFF
TRBV19	NA	NA	TRBJ2-3	TGTGCCAGTAGTATTGGGGCTAGAGATACGCAGTATTTT	CASSIGARDTQYF
TRBV6-4	TRBD2	NA	TRBJ2-3	TGTGCCAGCAGTGCGAGCGGGAGTGCAGATACGCAGTATTTT	CASSASGSADTQYF
TRBV7-8	TRBD1	once	TRBJ2-2	TGTGCCAGCAGCTTAGTGGGTGGCAGGGGGACCGGGGAGCTGTTTTTT	CASSLVGGRGTGELFF
TRBV5-1	TRBD1	NA	TRBJ2-5	TGCGCCAGCAGCCAAGATACCCCGGACAGGGGAGAGACCCAGTACTTC	CASSQDTPDRGETQYF
TRBV11-3	NA	few	TRBJ1-1	TGTGCCAGCAGCCTGGAGCGGAAAACTGAAGCTTTCTTT	CASSLERKTEAFF
TRBV28	NA	once	TRBJ1-4	TGTGCCAGCACCTCAACTAATGAAAAACTGTTTTTT	CASTSTNEKLFF
TRBV7-2	TRBD1	NA	TRBJ1-3	TGTGCCAGCAGCCGGACAGGGGGTGGAAACACCATATATTTT	CASSRTGGGNTIYF
TRBV5-8	NA	NA	TRBJ1-3	TGTGCCAGCAGCCTAGAACTCTCTGGAAACACCATATATTTT	CASSLELSGNTIYF
TRBV6-1	NA	NA	TRBJ2-1	TGTGCCAGCAGTGAAATGATCGGGGGTGCCAATGAGCAGTTCTTC	CASSEMIGGANEQFF
TRBV29-1	TRBD2	NA	TRBJ2-5	TGCAGCGTTGAGGGAGGGGAGGAGACCCAGTACTTC	CSVEGGEETQYF
TRBV2	NA	NA	TRBJ1-2	TGTGCCAGACAGGGCATTAACTATGGCTACACCTTC	CARQGINYGYTF
TRBV18	NA	NA	TRBJ1-1	TGTGCCAGCTCACCACCGCCAGGGTGGAACACTGAAGCTTTCTTT	CASSPPPGWNTEAFF
TRBV24-1	TRBD2	NA	TRBJ2-3	TGTGCCACCAGTGACCAGGTAGCGGGGGGGCGGGCGCAGTATTTT	CATSDQVAGGRAQYF
TRBV4-1	TRBD1	few	TRBJ2-2	TGCGCCAGCAGCCAAAATCTGGGACAGACAACCGGGGAGCTGTTTTTT	CASSQNLGQTTGELFF
TRBV14	NA	NA	TRBJ1-4	TGTGCCAGCAGCCAAACCACGCAGGCCCTTCGTGGTAAACTGTTTTTT	CASSQTTQALRGKLFF
TRBV7-3	NA	once	TRBJ2-5	TGTGCCAGCAGCTTAACCTCTTTAGCCGAAGAGACCCAGTACTTC	CASSLTSLAEETQYF
TRBV18	NA	NA	TRBJ1-1	TGTGCCAGCTCACCACCGGCAGGTGACACTGAAGCTTTCTTT	CASSPPAGDTEAFF
TRBV6-2/TRBV6-3	NA	NA	TRBJ1-1	TGTGCCAGCAGTTACGGGGCCGGGAGGAACACTGAAGCTTTCTTT	CASSYGAGRNTEAFF
TRBV28	NA	NA	TRBJ2-7	TGTGCCAGCAGCCCCGCACCCGACTGGACACCCTACGAGCAGTACTTC	CASSPAPDWTPYEQYF
TRBV2	NA	NA	TRBJ2-3	TGTGCCAGCGGACCGGGGTTAGATACGCAGTATTTT	CASGPGLDTQYF
TRBV19	TRBD1	NA	TRBJ1-3	TGTGCCAGTAGTAACGACAGGGTTGGAAACACCATATATTTT	CASSNDRVGNTIYF
TRBV5-1	NA	NA	TRBJ2-1	TGCGCCAGCAGCTTGGCGGTTGACAATGAGCAGTTCTTC	CASSLAVDNEQFF
TRBV30	NA	NA	TRBJ2-3	TGTGCCTGGAGTGTGTACAGACTACCGAGGGCAGTCACCACAGATACGCAGTATTTT	CAWSVYRLPRAVTTDTQYF
TRBV10-3	TRBD1	few	TRBJ1-1	TGTGCCACGGCCGGGACAGGGAACACTGAAGCTTTCTTT	CATAGTGNTEAFF
TRBV19	NA	NA	TRBJ1-3	TGTGCCAGTAGTCTCTTGGGGGCTGCTGGAAACACCATATATTTT	CASSLLGAAGNTIYF